This entry lists 28 T cell receptor beta chains sequenced from one sample in a study of long-term antiretroviral therapy in people with HIV. Investigators performed immunoSEQ version v3.0 at survey level. The protocol was immunoSEQ multiplex PCR, while the TCRdb copy is restricted to in-frame clones and leaves out a portion. The table records 15,000 to 20,000 clones, under 85% of them present only once. This specimen was unsorted PBMCs, taken around 2.5 years before starting antiretroviral therapy. The origin of the receptors is a woman between 45 and 60 years old with HIV.

V is TRBV5-6 and J is TRBJ1-2; D is perhaps TRBD1 (5 bases). The CDR3 has 15 amino acids. CDR1 is SGHDT, CDR2 YYEEEE, per germline. The ends were cut back, 3 bases at V and 4 bases at J, with 16 bases in the middle. The CDR3 spells CASSSYRGGSYGYTF. The CDR3 DNA sequence: TGTGCCAGCAGCTCGTACCGGGGCGGGAGCTATGGCTACACCTTC.

A remark on this clone: Other nucleotide sequences from this sample produce the same CDR3. V usage is TRBV6-1 and J usage is TRBJ2-7, with 10 bases fitting TRBD2. J gave up 4 bases and V 3 bases, and 6 bases lay outside the gene matches. The CDR3 spans 15 residues. The germline CDR1 and CDR2 sequences are MNHNS and SASEGT. The CDR3 DNA follows: TGTGCCAGCAGTGAGGGTAGCGGGGGGTTTTACGAGCAGTACGTC. This codes for CASSEGSGGFYEQYV.

The chain combines TRBV9 with TRBJ2-6; 8 bases align to TRBD1. Trimming at V came to 4 bases and at J to 0 bases, leaving 3 bases not matched to a gene. Germline CDR1 and CDR2: SGDLS and YYNGEE. This CDR3 comprises 16 residues. The CDR3 region is CASSKQGDSGANVLTF. CDR3 DNA: TGTGCCAGCAGCAAACAGGGGGACTCTGGGGCCAACGTCCTGACTTTC.

DNA for the CDR3: TGTGCCAGTAGCGGGGGGGCCGAGGCAGATACGCAGTATTTT. Translating it yields CASSGGAEADTQYF. V and J are TRBV19 and TRBJ2-3; 8 bases agree with TRBD2. V lost 6 bases, J lost 4 bases, and 6 bases stayed unmatched. CDR1 is LNHDA, CDR2 SQIVND, per germline (reference sequence). The CDR3 has 14 residues.

This rearrangement joins TRBV5-1 to TRBJ2-1; D perhaps matches TRBD2 (6 bases). The germline CDR1 and CDR2 sequences are SGHRS and YFSETQ. The length of the CDR3 is 13 residues. The V end lost 4 bases, the J end lost 7 bases, and 12 bases lay between the germline ends. CDR3: CASSLGTLNEQFF. The CDR3 region has the DNA TGCGCCAGCAGCCTCGGGACTCTAAATGAGCAGTTCTTC. Complete variable domain (other parts from reference TRBV5-1 and TRBJ2-1): KAGVTQTPRYLIKTRGQQVTLSCSPISGHRSVSWYQQTPGQGLQFLFEYFSETQRNKGNFPGRFSGRQFSNSRSEMNVSTLELGDSALYLCASSLGTLNEQFFGPGTRLTVL.

This rearrangement joins TRBV11-2 to TRBJ1-6, with no clear D. The CDR3 extends over 17 amino acids. V lost 0 bases to trimming and J lost 0 bases, with 9 bases between them. Germline V gene sequence: CDR1 SGHAT, CDR2 FQNNGV. Here the CDR3 reads CASSLDLYLSYNSPLHF. The CDR3 nucleotides are TGTGCCAGCAGCTTAGATCTCTACCTCTCCTATAATTCACCCCTCCACTTT.

The chain uses TRBV7-2 and TRBJ2-3, with 12 bases aligning to TRBD2. J was trimmed by 0 bases and V by 5 bases; bases with no gene match: 9. Germline values: CDR1 SGHTA, CDR2 FQGNSA. The length of the CDR3 is 18 residues. CDR3 DNA sequence: TGTGCCAGCAGCCATACTAGCGGGGGGAGCTCTAGCACAGATACGCAGTATTTT. This translates into CASSHTSGGSSSTDTQYF.

J is TRBJ2-5 and V is TRBV5-1; 10 bases agree with TRBD2. There are 15 residues in the CDR3. The V gene end was trimmed by 9 bases and the J gene end by 5 bases; junction bases not matched to a gene: 13. Looked up from germline, CDR1 is SGHRS and CDR2 is YFSETQ. The DNA of the CDR3 is TGCGCCACCCGTATAAGCGGGGGGGCGAGGGAGACCCAGTACTTC. Translated, it gives CATRISGGARETQYF.

The chain employs TRBV11-2 and TRBJ2-5; TRBD2 might be the D (7 bases). The CDR3 is made up of 19 amino acids. CDR1 is SGHAT, CDR2 FQNNGV, per germline. Trimming stripped 3 bases from V and 2 bases from J, with 25 bases between. The CDR3 protein is CASSFDRAGSAGTQETQYF. The DNA for the CDR3 is TGTGCCAGCAGCTTTGATAGGGCGGGCTCAGCGGGGACACAAGAGACCCAGTACTTC. The variable domain in full, with the rest retrieved from reference TRBV11-2 and TRBJ2-5, is EAGVAQSPRYKIIEKRQSVAFWCNPISGHATLYWYQQILGQGPKLLIQFQNNGVVDDSQLPKDRFSAERLKGVDSTLKIQPAKLEDSAVYLCASSFDRAGSAGTQETQYFGPGTRLLVL.

V gene TRBV28 combines with J gene TRBJ1-2; unclear D gene. The CDR3 is 13 amino acids. V was cut by 2 bases and J by 5 bases, with 9 bases left in between. The germline V gene encodes CDR1 MDHEN and CDR2 SYDVKM. The CDR3 DNA sequence: TGTGCCAGCAGTTTAGGATCCCAGTATGGCTACACCTTC. It encodes CASSLGSQYGYTF.

The sample holds a few counts of this clone. The V gene is TRBV7-6, the J gene TRBJ2-3; TRBD2 matches 7 bases. This CDR3 is 15 amino acids long. V shed 1 base, J shed 4 bases, and the junction held 5 bases outside the gene matches. Per the germline V gene, CDR1 is SGHVS and CDR2 is FNYEAQ. CDR3 in amino acids: CASSLVGGVPDTQYF. As DNA, the CDR3 is TGTGCCAGCAGCTTAGTGGGGGGGGTTCCAGATACGCAGTATTTT.

This chain joins TRBV18 and TRBJ2-2; D could derive from TRBD1 or TRBD2 (5 bases each). CDR3 length equals 15 residues. The germline V and J ends were trimmed by 0 bases and 6 bases, with 11 bases remaining between them. CDR1 and CDR2 (germline): KGHSH, LQKENI. The CDR3 sequence: CASSPPTGPAGELFF. The CDR3 DNA reads as TGTGCCAGCTCACCACCCACGGGACCGGCCGGGGAGCTGTTTTTT.

The chain recombines TRBV7-8 with TRBJ2-1; the match to TRBD2 covers 11 bases. Germline CDR1 and CDR2: SGHVS and FQNEAQ. V was clipped by 2 bases and J by 3 bases; unmatched bases: 6. The length of the CDR3 is 17 residues. The CDR3 DNA reads as TGTGCCAGCAGCTTAATTAGCGGGGGGGCGGGCTACAATGAGCAGTTCTTC. This translates into CASSLISGGAGYNEQFF.

J is TRBJ2-3 and V is TRBV5-4, with D hard to call. CDR1 is SGHNT and CDR2 is YYREEE in the germline V gene (reference sequence). The V and J ends lost 3 bases and 2 bases respectively, with 4 bases between them. The CDR3 extends over 12 amino acids. CDR3 protein: CASSSLTDTQYF. The CDR3 DNA reads as TGTGCCAGCAGCTCACTCACAGATACGCAGTATTTT.

The rearrangement links TRBV11-1 to TRBJ1-5; no clear D gene. Germline V gene data show CDR1 as SGHAT and CDR2 as FQDESV (reference sequence). V lost 1 base and J 0 bases, leaving 1 base between the germline ends. This CDR3 is built from 13 residues. CDR3 sequence (DNA): TGTGCCAGCAGCTTAGATAGCAATCAGCCCCAGCATTTT. Protein sequence: CASSLDSNQPQHF.

The chain is built from TRBV30 and TRBJ2-3; possible D gene TRBD1, 7 bases. Germline lookup yields CDR1 GTSNPN and CDR2 SVGIG (reference sequence). This CDR3 has 13 residues. Trimming left V 4 bases short and J 5 bases short, with 13 bases between. The DNA of the CDR3 is TGTGCCTGGACCATTCAGGGGGGAGATACGCAGTATTTT. Protein sequence: CAWTIQGGDTQYF.

The J gene is TRBJ2-6, the V gene TRBV5-6; weak D call: TRBD1 (6 bases). The CDR3 has 19 residues. CDR1 SGHDT and CDR2 YYEEEE come from the germline V gene. V was pared by 0 bases and J by 4 bases, with 20 bases between. The CDR3 DNA reads TGTGCCAGCAGCTTGGTAGGCGTTGAAAGGGGGACCGGGGCCAACGTCCTGACTTTC. This codes for CASSLVGVERGTGANVLTF.

This clone was observed a few times. The chain has TRBV15 and TRBJ1-2, with D perhaps TRBD1 (5 bases). V lost 3 bases and J 8 bases, leaving 10 bases between the germline ends. The CDR3 contains 12 residues. Germline CDR1 and CDR2: LNHNV and YYDKDF (reference sequence). CDR3 DNA sequence: TGTGCCACCAGCAGGACAGTTCAGGGCTACACCTTC. Its translation: CATSRTVQGYTF.

The rearrangement joins TRBV11-2 to TRBJ2-7; TRBD2 aligns across 10 bases. This CDR3 comprises 16 residues. V lost 1 base to trimming and J lost 3 bases; unmatched junction nucleotides: 6. Germline CDR1 is SGHAT and CDR2 is FQNNGV. The CDR3: CASSLVVAGGFYEQYF. CDR3 in DNA: TGTGCCAGCAGCTTAGTAGTAGCGGGGGGTTTCTACGAGCAGTACTTC.

The rearrangement links TRBV29-1 to TRBJ1-1; no definite D call. The ends were cut back, 6 bases at V and 1 base at J, with 9 bases in the middle. In germline, CDR1 is SQVTM, CDR2 ANQGSEA. The CDR3 contains 12 residues. The CDR3 is CSVVGWNTEAFF. In DNA form, the CDR3 reads TGCAGCGTAGTAGGATGGAACACTGAAGCTTTCTTT.

This clone is deemed medium-sized. The rearrangement uses TRBV7-7 and TRBJ2-1; D ambiguous. The CDR3 is 16 amino acids. The germline CDR1 and CDR2 sequences are SSHAT and FNYEAQ (reference sequence). V was cut by 5 bases and J by 2 bases, with 16 bases left in between. The CDR3 DNA sequence: TGTGCCAGCAGCCAGACGATTGACGCAACCTACAATGAGCAGTTCTTC. Its protein product is CASSQTIDATYNEQFF.

The J gene is TRBJ2-5, the V gene TRBV30, with no clear D. Germline V gives CDR1 GTSNPN, CDR2 SVGIG (reference sequence). Trimming pared 0 bases from V and 4 bases from J, leaving 3 bases between. There are 11 residues in the CDR3. As DNA, the CDR3 is TGTGCCTGGAGTGTGAGAGAGACCCAGTACTTC. Its translation is CAWSVRETQYF.

In this sample, this clone turned up a few times. The chain links TRBV10-1 to TRBJ1-2; D unresolved. Per germline, CDR1 WNHNN and CDR2 SYGVQD (reference sequence). V lost 0 bases to trimming and J lost 5 bases, with 16 bases between them. The CDR3 sequence is 16 residues long. The CDR3 loop reads CASSESRLAASYGYTF. Here the CDR3 DNA reads TGCGCCAGCAGTGAGTCCCGCCTGGCGGCTTCGTATGGCTACACCTTC.

This clone was counted between two and nine times. The chain carries TRBV19 and TRBJ1-2; D may be TRBD1 (5 bases). The length of the CDR3 is 12 residues. Between the trimmed V and J ends, which lost 4 bases and 2 bases, there was a span of 5 bases. In germline, CDR1 is LNHDA, CDR2 SQIVND (reference sequence). The CDR3 is CASSRQNYGYTF. The CDR3 region has the DNA TGTGCCAGTAGTAGACAGAACTATGGCTACACCTTC.

This clone was observed once. V is TRBV9 and J is TRBJ2-2; 9 bases match TRBD1. The CDR3 spans 19 residues. V lost 3 bases to trimming and J lost 0 bases; unmatched junction nucleotides: 12. The V gene's germline CDR1 is SGDLS and CDR2 YYNGEE. The DNA for the CDR3 is TGTGCCAGCAGCGCAAACAGGGGGCAGGCGGGGGCGAACACCGGGGAGCTGTTTTTT. This encodes CASSANRGQAGANTGELFF.

The gene calls are TRBV4-2 and TRBJ2-1, with 9 bases identical to TRBD2. The trim removed 1 base at V and 5 bases at J, leaving 12 bases unmatched. The germline V gene has CDR1 LGHNA and CDR2 YNFKEQ. This CDR3 contains 18 residues. The CDR3 loop is CASSQARAGGPTHNEQFF. In DNA form, the CDR3 reads TGTGCCAGCAGCCAAGCGCGGGCGGGGGGGCCGACTCACAATGAGCAGTTCTTC.

V and J are TRBV7-6 and TRBJ2-2; 11 bases fit TRBD2. Germline CDR1 SGHVS, CDR2 FNYEAQ. This CDR3 is 17 amino acids long. With V trimmed by 5 bases and J by 5 bases, 10 bases remained unmatched. This CDR3 is CASSPQIAGGYTGELFF. CDR3 sequence (DNA): TGTGCCAGCAGCCCCCAGATAGCGGGGGGGTATACCGGGGAGCTGTTTTTT.

The chain joins TRBV30 to TRBJ2-1, with D possibly TRBD2 on 7 matching bases. Germline values: CDR1 GTSNPN, CDR2 SVGIG (reference sequence). V was cut by 3 bases and J by 6 bases, with 15 bases left in between. The CDR3 extends over 14 amino acids. The CDR3 nucleotides read TGTGCCTGGAGGACTGGGGGGGCCCTCAATGAGCAGTTCTTC. Amino acids: CAWRTGGALNEQFF.